The next 19 T cell receptor beta chains were all read from a single sample in a study of low-dose radiotherapy and immunotherapy resistance in tumors. Sample time point: before trial treatment. With TRAV- and TRBV-specific primers, first-strand cDNA was made, covering the alpha and beta chains. With a constant-region primer and a V-primer adapter, TCRs were subjected to 15 to 25 PCR cycles of amplification. One entry per CDR3 protein, called by TCRdb with MiXCR from the reads. The profile covers under 90,000 distinct CDR3 sequences, with more than 25% appearing a single time and over 8.5% taken by the ten largest. The material was PBMCs, obtained before treatment. The receptors come from a female donor with ovarian cancer.

This clonotype was counted many times. The rearrangement links TRBV28 to TRBJ2-2; no clear D gene. The CDR3 totals 12 residues. Trimming took 3 bases from V and 4 from J, leaving 3 bases between them. The germline V gene has CDR1 MDHEN and CDR2 SYDVKM. CDR3 protein: CASSFGTGELFF. Here the CDR3 DNA reads TGTGCCAGCAGTTTTGGCACCGGGGAGCTGTTTTTT.

This clonotype was seen many times. V gene TRBV5-1 combines with J gene TRBJ2-1; D possibly corresponds to TRBD1 (6 bases). From germline, CDR1 is SGHRS and CDR2 YFSETQ. Trimming cost V 4 bases and J 10 bases, with 15 bases left between them. The CDR3 covers 13 residues. Here the CDR3 DNA reads TGCGCCAGCAGCCCCTCAGGACAGTCGGAGCAGTTCTTC. It codes for CASSPSGQSEQFF.

This clonotype was counted at least ten times. CDR3 DNA: TGTGCCAGCAGTCCGCCCAGAAGACTAGCGCTCCCAGAGACCCAGTACTTC. The encoded protein is CASSPPRRLALPETQYF. The V and J genes are TRBV12-3 or TRBV12-4 and TRBJ2-5; TRBD2 agrees at 8 bases. The CDR3 contains 17 residues. The V segment lost 5 bases and the J segment 4 bases; nucleotides outside the gene matches: 15.

This clonotype came up many times. J is TRBJ1-2 and V is TRBV5-1; D is unresolved. The germline V gene encodes CDR1 SGHRS and CDR2 YFSETQ. The length of the CDR3 is 14 residues. Trimming pared 0 bases from V and 6 bases from J, leaving 12 bases between. The CDR3 coding sequence is TGCGCCAGCAGCTTGGCACAGCGAACTAATGGCTACACCTTC. Amino acid sequence: CASSLAQRTNGYTF.

This clonotype showed up many times. This chain links TRBV5-1 with TRBJ2-7, with a weak D call TRBD2 (5 bases). The germline CDR1 and CDR2 sequences are SGHRS and YFSETQ. The CDR3 spans 14 residues. V lost 2 bases and J 5 bases, leaving 14 bases between the germline ends. CDR3 loop: CASSFRLAVHEQYF. DNA of the CDR3: TGCGCCAGCAGCTTTCGGCTAGCCGTCCACGAGCAGTACTTC.

This clonotype was recorded at least ten times. The V call is TRBV12-3 or TRBV12-4, the J call TRBJ2-5; D gene unclear. V shed 3 bases and J shed 4 bases, with 6 bases lying between them. The CDR3 is 12 amino acids. The CDR3 is CASSFVGETQYF. The CDR3 DNA sequence: TGTGCCAGCAGTTTTGTGGGAGAGACCCAGTACTTC.

In this sample, this clonotype is medium-sized (0.01 to 0.1%). CDR3 DNA sequence: TGTGCCAGCAGTGACTTACCCTCTCGATCCTACGAGCAGTACTTC. Protein: CASSDLPSRSYEQYF. The V and J genes are TRBV6-2 or TRBV6-3 and TRBJ2-7; no definite D call. The length of the CDR3 is 15 residues. Trimming took off 5 bases at V and 1 base at J, with 15 bases between the two ends. The germline CDR1 and CDR2 sequences are MNHEY and SVGEGT.

By sample fraction, this clonotype is medium-sized. The rearrangement links TRBV28 to TRBJ2-7; unclear D gene. The V gene's germline CDR1 is MDHEN and CDR2 SYDVKM. The CDR3 contains 14 residues. V shed 8 bases and J shed 0 bases, with 14 bases lying between them. The CDR3 loop is CASARATSSYEQYF. The CDR3 coding sequence is TGTGCCAGCGCCCGGGCGACGAGCTCCTACGAGCAGTACTTC.

In this sample, this clonotype turned up many times. V gene TRBV7-3 combines with J gene TRBJ2-2, with 13 bases aligning to TRBD2. The CDR3 sequence is 17 residues long. V was pared by 5 bases and J by 6 bases, with 9 bases of the junction left unmatched. Germline CDR1 reads SGHTA; CDR2 reads FQGTGA. This chain's CDR3 is CASSTRGLAGNPGELFF. The CDR3 region has the DNA TGTGCCAGCAGCACTCGGGGACTAGCGGGAAATCCCGGGGAGCTGTTTTTT.

This clonotype was recorded at least ten times. V usage is TRBV18 and J usage is TRBJ1-6; D is undetermined. Trimming shortened V by 3 bases and J by 9 bases, and 12 bases separated the two germline ends. The length of the CDR3 is 14 residues. Per the germline V gene, CDR1 is KGHSH and CDR2 is LQKENI. The CDR3 nucleotides read TGTGCCAGCTCACCGGTTGCGGCTAGTTCACCCCTCCACTTT. It is translated as CASSPVAASSPLHF.

The rearrangement uses TRBV19 and TRBJ1-5; no definite D call. Between the trimmed V and J ends, which lost 1 base and 3 bases, there was a span of 10 bases. Germline-derived CDR1 and CDR2 are LNHDA and SQIVND (reference sequence). This CDR3 spans 15 amino acids. CDR3 DNA: TGTGCCAGTAGTATAGGTTTGATTCTCAATCAGCCCCAGCATTTT. Its translation: CASSIGLILNQPQHF.

About this clonotype itself: It differs at one base from a far larger clone, so likely a read error. The V and J genes are TRBV7-9 and TRBJ2-1, with 7 bases identical to TRBD1. The CDR3 has 15 amino acids. With V trimmed by 5 bases and J by 4 bases, 8 bases remained unmatched. Germline V gene lookup returns CDR1 SEHNR and CDR2 FQNEAQ (reference sequence). The CDR3 loop reads CASSPRQGKYNEQFF. In nucleotides, the CDR3 is TGTGCCAGCAGCCCCAGACAGGGAAAGTACAATGAGCAGTTCTTC.

The chain is built from TRBV11-3 and TRBJ1-1; TRBD1 matches 11 bases. The CDR3 sequence is 16 residues long. V shed 1 base and J 4 bases; nucleotides not matched to a gene: 5. Germline V gives CDR1 SGHNT, CDR2 YENEEA. The CDR3 is CASSLVFGTGGTEAFF. The DNA for the CDR3 is TGTGCCAGCAGCTTAGTGTTTGGGACAGGGGGCACTGAAGCTTTCTTT. Based on the CDR3 plus reference TRBV11-3 and TRBJ1-1, the full variable domain is EAGVVQSPRYKIIEKKQPVAFWCNPISGHNTLYWYLQNLGQGPELLIRYENEEAVDDSQLPKDRFSAERLKGVDSTLKIQPAELGDSAVYLCASSLVFGTGGTEAFFGQGTRLTVV.

This clonotype has at least ten counts. The V call is TRBV12-3 or TRBV12-4, the J call TRBJ2-7, with 9 bases aligning to TRBD1. V was pared by 4 bases and J by 1 base, with 8 bases of the junction left unmatched. This CDR3 has 16 amino acids. In DNA, the CDR3 is TGTGCCAGCAGTTCAGCTCCCGGGACAGGGTCCTACGAGCAGTACTTC. This sequence encodes CASSSAPGTGSYEQYF.

The rearrangement joins TRBV12-3 or TRBV12-4 to TRBJ2-7; tentative D call: TRBD2 (6 bases). The CDR3 is made up of 13 amino acids. Between the trimmed V and J ends, which lost 2 bases and 7 bases, there was a span of 12 bases. The CDR3 DNA reads TGTGCCAGCAGTTTAAAGGGCGGGGTTGAGCAGTACTTC. This codes for CASSLKGGVEQYF.

This clonotype appeared many times. This sequence joins TRBV3-1 and TRBJ2-1; D remains unclear. Trimming left V 3 bases short and J 4 bases short, with 7 bases between. Germline lookup yields CDR1 LGHDT and CDR2 YNNKEL (reference sequence). This CDR3 contains 13 residues. In nucleotides, the CDR3 is TGTGCCAGCAGCCAGCTGGGGTACAATGAGCAGTTCTTC. It translates to CASSQLGYNEQFF.

This clonotype was seen more than once but under ten times. The genes are TRBV6-2 or TRBV6-3 and TRBJ1-2; 7 nucleotides match TRBD1. The CDR3 runs to 16 residues. Trimming removed 6 bases from V and 0 bases from J; junction bases left unmatched: 10. Looked up from germline, CDR1 is MNHEY and CDR2 is SVGEGT. The CDR3 spells CASRPISGGSNYGYTF. The CDR3 region has the DNA TGTGCCAGCAGACCCATCTCAGGGGGATCTAACTATGGCTACACCTTC.

This clonotype was seen ten or more times. The genes are TRBV20-1 and TRBJ2-7; 11 bases align to TRBD1. J was trimmed by 2 bases and V by 3 bases; bases with no gene match: 3. Germline CDR1 is DFQATT and CDR2 is SNEGSKA (reference sequence). CDR3 length equals 14 residues. CDR3 loop: CSARGTGGTYEQYF. In DNA form, the CDR3 reads TGCAGTGCTAGGGGGACAGGGGGGACCTACGAGCAGTACTTC.

This clonotype was counted a few times. The chain employs TRBV18 and TRBJ1-2, with D hard to call. From germline, CDR1 is KGHSH and CDR2 LQKENI. The CDR3 length is 16 residues. Trimming removed 0 bases from V and 0 bases from J, with 11 bases in between. Here the CDR3 reads CASSPPRGGPNYGYTF. The CDR3 DNA reads as TGTGCCAGCTCACCACCCCGAGGAGGGCCTAACTATGGCTACACCTTC.